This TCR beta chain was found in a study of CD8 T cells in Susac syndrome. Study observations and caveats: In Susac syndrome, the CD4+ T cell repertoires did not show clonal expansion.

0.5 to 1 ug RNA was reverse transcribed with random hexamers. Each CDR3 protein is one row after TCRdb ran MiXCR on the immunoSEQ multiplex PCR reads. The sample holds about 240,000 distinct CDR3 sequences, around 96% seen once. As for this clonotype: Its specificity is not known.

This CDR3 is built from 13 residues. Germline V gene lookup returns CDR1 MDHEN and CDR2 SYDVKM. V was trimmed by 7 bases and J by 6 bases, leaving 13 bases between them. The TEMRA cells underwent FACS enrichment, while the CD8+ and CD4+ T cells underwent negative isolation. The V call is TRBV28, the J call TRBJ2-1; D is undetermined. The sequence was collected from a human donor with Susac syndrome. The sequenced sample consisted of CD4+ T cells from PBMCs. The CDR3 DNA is TGTGCCAGCATTCCCCCCGTGGGCAATGAGCAGTTCTTC. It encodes CASIPPVGNEQFF.